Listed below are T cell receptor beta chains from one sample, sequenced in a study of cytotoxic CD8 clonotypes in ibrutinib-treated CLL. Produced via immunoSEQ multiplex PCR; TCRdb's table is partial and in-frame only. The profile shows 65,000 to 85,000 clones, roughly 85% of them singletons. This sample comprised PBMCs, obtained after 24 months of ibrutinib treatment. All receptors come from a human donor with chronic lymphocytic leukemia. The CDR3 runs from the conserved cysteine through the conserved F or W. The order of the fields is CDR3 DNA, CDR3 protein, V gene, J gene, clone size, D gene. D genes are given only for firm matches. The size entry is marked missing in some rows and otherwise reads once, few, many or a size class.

CDR3nt: TGCGCCAGCAGCTTCGAAGAGACCCAGTACTTC; CDR3aa: CASSFEETQYF; v_gene: TRBV5-1; j_gene: TRBJ2-5; abundance: .; d_gene: .
CDR3nt: TGTGCCAGCAGTTTGTCCGGGGTGAACACCGGGGAGCTGTTTTTT; CDR3aa: CASSLSGVNTGELFF; v_gene: TRBV28; j_gene: TRBJ2-2; abundance: .; d_gene: .
CDR3nt: TGTGCCTGGGGACTAGCGGGAAACATTCAGTACTTC; CDR3aa: CAWGLAGNIQYF; v_gene: TRBV30; j_gene: TRBJ2-4; abundance: .; d_gene: TRBD2
CDR3nt: TGTGCCAGCAGAGTCGAAGGACTAGCGTCGCTGAGCTCCTACAATGAGCAGTTCTTC; CDR3aa: CASRVEGLASLSSYNEQFF; v_gene: TRBV12-1; j_gene: TRBJ2-1; abundance: once; d_gene: .
CDR3nt: TGTGCCAGTAGCCCGACTAGCGGGAGGGTGACAGATACGCAGTATTTT; CDR3aa: CASSPTSGRVTDTQYF; v_gene: TRBV19; j_gene: TRBJ2-3; abundance: .; d_gene: TRBD2
CDR3nt: TGTGCCAGCAGCACCCGACAGGGCGGGACCTACAATGAGCAGTTCTTC; CDR3aa: CASSTRQGGTYNEQFF; v_gene: TRBV11-3; j_gene: TRBJ2-1; abundance: .; d_gene: .
CDR3nt: TGTGCCAGCAGTGAAGGGGGCGAGGGGACAGATACGCAGTATTTT; CDR3aa: CASSEGGEGTDTQYF; v_gene: TRBV10-3; j_gene: TRBJ2-3; abundance: .; d_gene: TRBD1
CDR3nt: TGTGCCAGCAGCTTTTCCGACAGGTACGGAATGAACACTGAAGCTTTCTTT; CDR3aa: CASSFSDRYGMNTEAFF; v_gene: TRBV7-2; j_gene: TRBJ1-1; abundance: few; d_gene: .
CDR3nt: TGTGCCAGCAGAACAGGGATGGGCTATGGCTACACCTTC; CDR3aa: CASRTGMGYGYTF; v_gene: TRBV28; j_gene: TRBJ1-2; abundance: .; d_gene: .
CDR3nt: TGTGCCAGCTCACCTACCGCGTGGGGGGAGACGGAGACCCAGTACTTC; CDR3aa: CASSPTAWGETETQYF; v_gene: TRBV18; j_gene: TRBJ2-5; abundance: once; d_gene: .
CDR3nt: TGTGCCAGCTCACTTGGGACACCGTTGACCTACGAGCAGTACTTC; CDR3aa: CASSLGTPLTYEQYF; v_gene: TRBV18; j_gene: TRBJ2-7; abundance: .; d_gene: .
CDR3nt: TGTGCCAGCACCCCGGCAGGTAGAGCTAACTATGGCTACACCTTC; CDR3aa: CASTPAGRANYGYTF; v_gene: TRBV27; j_gene: TRBJ1-2; abundance: .; d_gene: .
CDR3nt: TGTGCCTGGAGCCGGGACAGCTTTAACTATGGCTACACCTTC; CDR3aa: CAWSRDSFNYGYTF; v_gene: TRBV30; j_gene: TRBJ1-2; abundance: .; d_gene: TRBD1
CDR3nt: TGTGCCAGCAGCGACCTTTTACACACTGAAGCTTTCTTT; CDR3aa: CASSDLLHTEAFF; v_gene: TRBV7-9; j_gene: TRBJ1-1; abundance: .; d_gene: .
CDR3nt: TGTGCCAGCAGCTTAGGGTATGGACAGCCCCAGCATTTT; CDR3aa: CASSLGYGQPQHF; v_gene: TRBV7-3; j_gene: TRBJ1-5; abundance: few; d_gene: .
CDR3nt: TGCGCCAGCAGTGAGGCCGTCCGGCCAGATACGCAGTATTTT; CDR3aa: CASSEAVRPDTQYF; v_gene: TRBV10-2; j_gene: TRBJ2-3; abundance: .; d_gene: .
CDR3nt: TGCGCCAGCAGCTCCCACGATAGGGGGGGTGAGCAGTTCTTC; CDR3aa: CASSSHDRGGEQFF; v_gene: TRBV5-1; j_gene: TRBJ2-1; abundance: .; d_gene: .
CDR3nt: TGTGCCAGCAGTGCTTCGGGACGGACAGATACGCAGTATTTT; CDR3aa: CASSASGRTDTQYF; v_gene: TRBV6-1; j_gene: TRBJ2-3; abundance: .; d_gene: .
CDR3nt: TGTGCCAGCAGTCTACACGCCGGGTCTAGCAATCAGCCCCAGCATTTT; CDR3aa: CASSLHAGSSNQPQHF; v_gene: TRBV28; j_gene: TRBJ1-5; abundance: .; d_gene: .
CDR3nt: TGTGCCAGCAGCCCAGGCGGTATAGCGCTAGCGGATTACAATGAGCAGTTCTTC; CDR3aa: CASSPGGIALADYNEQFF; v_gene: TRBV11-3; j_gene: TRBJ2-1; abundance: .; d_gene: TRBD2
CDR3nt: TGTGCCAGCAGCCGAGCCGGGACTAGCGGGAGCAATGAGCAGTTCTTC; CDR3aa: CASSRAGTSGSNEQFF; v_gene: TRBV14; j_gene: TRBJ2-1; abundance: .; d_gene: TRBD2
CDR3nt: TGTGCCAGCAGCTTACAGGGGCACCAAGAGACCCAGTACTTC; CDR3aa: CASSLQGHQETQYF; v_gene: TRBV27; j_gene: TRBJ2-5; abundance: .; d_gene: TRBD1
CDR3nt: TGTGCCAGCAGCTTAGGACAGGGAGAAGCTTTCTTT; CDR3aa: CASSLGQGEAFF; v_gene: TRBV11-3; j_gene: TRBJ1-1; abundance: .; d_gene: TRBD1
CDR3nt: TGTGCCAGCTCACCAAAAGACACTGGTGGCGGGGAGCTGTTTTTT; CDR3aa: CASSPKDTGGGELFF; v_gene: TRBV18; j_gene: TRBJ2-2; abundance: many; d_gene: .
CDR3nt: TGTGCCAGTATAGGAAAGGGACAGGGCTACAATGAGCAGTTCTTC; CDR3aa: CASIGKGQGYNEQFF; v_gene: TRBV19; j_gene: TRBJ2-1; abundance: .; d_gene: TRBD1
CDR3nt: TGTGCCAGCAGCTTAGGTTCCCTAGCGGGAGAAGAGACCCAGTACTTC; CDR3aa: CASSLGSLAGEETQYF; v_gene: TRBV11-3; j_gene: TRBJ2-5; abundance: once; d_gene: TRBD2
CDR3nt: TGTGCTAGTGGTTCAATGTTTCAGCGGGAATGGAATGAGCAGTTCTTC; CDR3aa: CASGSMFQREWNEQFF; v_gene: TRBV12-5; j_gene: TRBJ2-1; abundance: .; d_gene: TRBD2
CDR3nt: TGTGCCAGCTCAGCCGTCGATGCAGGGCCCTACAATGAGCAGTTCTTC; CDR3aa: CASSAVDAGPYNEQFF; v_gene: TRBV18; j_gene: TRBJ2-1; abundance: many; d_gene: .
CDR3nt: TGTGCCAGCAGTAATGAGCGGAACACCGGGGAGCTGTTTTTT; CDR3aa: CASSNERNTGELFF; v_gene: TRBV2; j_gene: TRBJ2-2; abundance: .; d_gene: .
CDR3nt: TGTGCCAGCAGCTCCTGGGGGCTCCTCTACGAGCAGTACTTC; CDR3aa: CASSSWGLLYEQYF; v_gene: TRBV5-8; j_gene: TRBJ2-7; abundance: .; d_gene: .
CDR3nt: TGTGCCAGCAACGAGAACCGGGAGGGATCCTACAATGAGCAGTTCTTC; CDR3aa: CASNENREGSYNEQFF; v_gene: TRBV9; j_gene: TRBJ2-1; abundance: .; d_gene: TRBD2
CDR3nt: TGTGCCACCAGCAGAGACTCCTACGAGCAGTACTTC; CDR3aa: CATSRDSYEQYF; v_gene: TRBV15; j_gene: TRBJ2-7; abundance: .; d_gene: .
CDR3nt: TGTGCCAGCAGCTTATTGAGCGAGCAGTACTTC; CDR3aa: CASSLLSEQYF; v_gene: TRBV7-9; j_gene: TRBJ2-7; abundance: .; d_gene: .
CDR3nt: TGTGCCAGCAGCTTTTTGACCCCGATCTCTGGAAACACCATATATTTT; CDR3aa: CASSFLTPISGNTIYF; v_gene: TRBV11-2; j_gene: TRBJ1-3; abundance: .; d_gene: .
CDR3nt: TGTGCCTGGAGTCCAGCGTTCTATGGCTACACCTTC; CDR3aa: CAWSPAFYGYTF; v_gene: TRBV30; j_gene: TRBJ1-2; abundance: .; d_gene: .
CDR3nt: TGTGCCAGCAGCGAGTGGACTAGCGGGAGCACAGATACGCAGTATTTT; CDR3aa: CASSEWTSGSTDTQYF; v_gene: TRBV11-1; j_gene: TRBJ2-3; abundance: .; d_gene: TRBD2
CDR3nt: TGTGCCAGCCGCAGTTCCGGGACAGGGGTTGAAAAACTGTTTTTT; CDR3aa: CASRSSGTGVEKLFF; v_gene: TRBV7-2; j_gene: TRBJ1-4; abundance: many; d_gene: TRBD1
CDR3nt: TGTGCCAGCAGCGTAGCGACTAGCGGGACCGGGGAGCTGTTTTTT; CDR3aa: CASSVATSGTGELFF; v_gene: TRBV9; j_gene: TRBJ2-2; abundance: few; d_gene: TRBD2
CDR3nt: TGTGCCAGCAGTTTCGGGGCTAGGTTACACAATGAGCAGTTCTTC; CDR3aa: CASSFGARLHNEQFF; v_gene: TRBV27; j_gene: TRBJ2-1; abundance: .; d_gene: .
CDR3nt: TGCGCCAGCAGCCAAACGACCTCCCACTCTGGGGCCAACGTCCTGACTTTC; CDR3aa: CASSQTTSHSGANVLTF; v_gene: TRBV4-1; j_gene: TRBJ2-6; abundance: .; d_gene: .
CDR3nt: TGTGCCAGCAGCCTAACAGGGGGTGTCTACAATGAGCAGTTCTTC; CDR3aa: CASSLTGGVYNEQFF; v_gene: TRBV6-5; j_gene: TRBJ2-1; abundance: .; d_gene: TRBD1
CDR3nt: TGTGCCAGCAGTTACGCTGGGAAGCAGTACTTC; CDR3aa: CASSYAGKQYF; v_gene: TRBV6-6; j_gene: TRBJ2-7; abundance: .; d_gene: .
CDR3nt: TGTGCCAGCAGCTTAAGCCGGACAGGGTCGAACACCGGGGAGCTGTTTTTT; CDR3aa: CASSLSRTGSNTGELFF; v_gene: TRBV7-2; j_gene: TRBJ2-2; abundance: .; d_gene: TRBD1
CDR3nt: TGTGCCAGCAGCTTGGTAGGCAGCCAGAATTCACCCCTCCACTTT; CDR3aa: CASSLVGSQNSPLHF; v_gene: TRBV5-4; j_gene: TRBJ1-6; abundance: .; d_gene: .
CDR3nt: TGTGCCAGCAGCGTTGCTGTAGCCCAAGAGACCCAGTACTTC; CDR3aa: CASSVAVAQETQYF; v_gene: TRBV5-5; j_gene: TRBJ2-5; abundance: .; d_gene: .
CDR3nt: TGTGCCAGCAGTTTTGGCCGTTGGGGGGCCCCCTACAATGAGCAGTTCTTC; CDR3aa: CASSFGRWGAPYNEQFF; v_gene: TRBV28; j_gene: TRBJ2-1; abundance: .; d_gene: .
CDR3nt: TGTGCCAGCAGCTTATCAGGTTGGGGCACTGAAGCTTTCTTT; CDR3aa: CASSLSGWGTEAFF; v_gene: TRBV7-9; j_gene: TRBJ1-1; abundance: .; d_gene: .
CDR3nt: TGTGCCAGCAGCTTAGGGTGGGTTGCTTTAGGAGAGCAGTACTTC; CDR3aa: CASSLGWVALGEQYF; v_gene: TRBV7-2; j_gene: TRBJ2-7; abundance: .; d_gene: .
CDR3nt: TGTGCCAGCAGCGTGGGGACAAGCTCTGGAAACACCATATATTTT; CDR3aa: CASSVGTSSGNTIYF; v_gene: TRBV9; j_gene: TRBJ1-3; abundance: .; d_gene: .
CDR3nt: TGTGCCAGTAGTATCCCAAGTGGATTAATTGAAAAACTGTTTTTT; CDR3aa: CASSIPSGLIEKLFF; v_gene: TRBV19; j_gene: TRBJ1-4; abundance: .; d_gene: .
CDR3nt: TGTGCCAGCAGCCTCGGAGTCACGGGGTGGTCGGGAAACACCATATATTTT; CDR3aa: CASSLGVTGWSGNTIYF; v_gene: TRBV7-6; j_gene: TRBJ1-3; abundance: .; d_gene: .
CDR3nt: TGTGCCAGCATCCCCACACTAGCGGGAGGCGCAGATACGCAGTATTTT; CDR3aa: CASIPTLAGGADTQYF; v_gene: TRBV28; j_gene: TRBJ2-3; abundance: .; d_gene: TRBD2
CDR3nt: TGTGCCAGCTCACCGTCCCCGGGACAGGGCCTCTATGGCTACACCTTC; CDR3aa: CASSPSPGQGLYGYTF; v_gene: TRBV18; j_gene: TRBJ1-2; abundance: few; d_gene: TRBD1
CDR3nt: TGTGCCAGCAGCGAACTACGACAGTCTGGGGCCAACGTCCTGACTTTC; CDR3aa: CASSELRQSGANVLTF; v_gene: TRBV6-1; j_gene: TRBJ2-6; abundance: .; d_gene: .
CDR3nt: TGTGCCAGCTCACCACGGGGTGACGGAAACACCATATATTTT; CDR3aa: CASSPRGDGNTIYF; v_gene: TRBV18; j_gene: TRBJ1-3; abundance: .; d_gene: .
CDR3nt: TGTGCCAGCAGAACAACCGGACAGGGGGAAGGGGCAACTAATGAAAAACTGTTTTTT; CDR3aa: CASRTTGQGEGATNEKLFF; v_gene: TRBV14; j_gene: TRBJ1-4; abundance: .; d_gene: TRBD1
CDR3nt: TGTGCCAGCAGTCGAAACGCCCCCTACTACGAGCAGTACTTC; CDR3aa: CASSRNAPYYEQYF; v_gene: TRBV27; j_gene: TRBJ2-7; abundance: .; d_gene: .